These T cell receptor beta chains were read from a single sample in a study of OX40 agonist ivuxolimab in advanced cancers. Measured with immunoSEQ multiplex PCR; TCRdb has only the in-frame clones, and not every one. The sample includes around 58,000 clones, more than 75% of them seen just once. Sequencing was performed on CD4+ or CD8+ T cells sorted from blood, taken in a trial of the OX40 agonist ivuxolimab. The source is an adult with an advanced solid tumor such as melanoma, head and neck, liver or kidney cancer. The CDR3 runs from the conserved cysteine through the conserved F or W. A D gene is named only where the DNA matches it firmly. Rows may omit the clone size; those that give it use once, few, many or a size class.

j_call: TRBJ1-5; v_call: TRBV7-8; d_call: .; clone_size: .; cdr3_aa: CASSLGDHSNQPQHF
j_call: TRBJ2-7; v_call: TRBV7-6; d_call: TRBD2; clone_size: once; cdr3_aa: CASSSLGGYEQYF
j_call: TRBJ1-4; v_call: TRBV28; d_call: .; clone_size: few; cdr3_aa: CASSLVGGELEKLFF
j_call: TRBJ2-7; v_call: TRBV11-2; d_call: .; clone_size: .; cdr3_aa: CASSLSRPQGEQYF
j_call: TRBJ2-3; v_call: TRBV10-1; d_call: .; clone_size: .; cdr3_aa: CASSESGSGSRTDTQYF
j_call: TRBJ2-1; v_call: TRBV7-3; d_call: .; clone_size: .; cdr3_aa: CASSLSVNNEQFF
j_call: TRBJ2-7; v_call: TRBV5-1; d_call: TRBD1; clone_size: .; cdr3_aa: CASSLQTGTGGNEQYF
j_call: TRBJ2-1; v_call: TRBV19; d_call: .; clone_size: .; cdr3_aa: CASSMKTGYNEQFF
j_call: TRBJ2-7; v_call: TRBV27; d_call: .; clone_size: .; cdr3_aa: CASSIYYPQQRYF
j_call: TRBJ2-1; v_call: TRBV14; d_call: .; clone_size: .; cdr3_aa: CASAGLTSGGNEQFF
j_call: TRBJ2-1; v_call: TRBV7-2; d_call: TRBD2; clone_size: .; cdr3_aa: CASSQNSGGPYNEQFF
j_call: TRBJ1-2; v_call: TRBV6-5; d_call: .; clone_size: .; cdr3_aa: CASSWRQEANYGYTF
j_call: TRBJ1-1; v_call: TRBV11-2; d_call: .; clone_size: .; cdr3_aa: CASSLGAGNTEAFF
j_call: TRBJ2-2; v_call: TRBV11-3; d_call: TRBD1; clone_size: once; cdr3_aa: CASSLEGTGNTGELFF
j_call: TRBJ1-6; v_call: TRBV30; d_call: .; clone_size: .; cdr3_aa: CAWSTLRGGSPLHF
j_call: TRBJ2-1; v_call: TRBV14; d_call: TRBD2; clone_size: .; cdr3_aa: CASSQALAGVTEQFF
j_call: TRBJ2-1; v_call: TRBV19; d_call: .; clone_size: once; cdr3_aa: CASTSRQDKKNNEQFF
j_call: TRBJ1-5; v_call: TRBV27; d_call: TRBD1; clone_size: once; cdr3_aa: CASRKRTGTNQPQHF
j_call: TRBJ2-5; v_call: TRBV14; d_call: .; clone_size: .; cdr3_aa: CASSPRRETQYF
j_call: TRBJ2-3; v_call: TRBV5-4; d_call: .; clone_size: once; cdr3_aa: CASSFRTGATDTQYF
j_call: TRBJ1-1; v_call: TRBV6-1; d_call: TRBD1; clone_size: .; cdr3_aa: CASSRDRNTEAFF
j_call: TRBJ1-1; v_call: TRBV5-1; d_call: TRBD1; clone_size: .; cdr3_aa: CASSLSGTGNTEAFF